This T cell receptor (beta chain) was captured by sequencing in a study of shared clonotypes between healthy human individuals. Findings and limits, study-wide: Clonotype sharing among donors likely depends on sequencing depth. About 5% was the fraction of naive CD4 clonotypes found shared across several donors.

This clone was counted once. Its target is not known. Libraries were prepared by immunoSEQ multiplex PCR; TCRdb keeps only in-frame clonotypes and omits some of them. The table lists about 2 million clones, about 95% of them singletons. Selected positively for CCR7 and CD45RO-negative, naive CD8 cells excluded terminally differentiated effector memory CD45RA+ cells. V was trimmed by 4 bases and J by 7 bases, leaving 17 bases between them. This CDR3 is 14 amino acids long. CDR1 and CDR2 (germline): SEHNR, FQNEAQ (reference sequence). The V gene is TRBV7-9, the J gene TRBJ2-7; D unresolved. The sequenced sample consisted of naive CD8+ T cells sorted from blood. The clonotype comes from a man between 18 and 35 years old in good health. CDR3 coding DNA: TGTGCCAGCAGCTCGACTCCTAGTCTGGGGGAGCAGTACTTC. Translating gives CASSSTPSLGEQYF.